Each of the 4 T cell receptor beta chains below was sequenced from the same sample in a study of blood T cell repertoires in COVID-19. The protocol was immunoSEQ multiplex PCR, while the TCRdb copy is restricted to in-frame clones and leaves out a portion. This sample yields about 56,000 clones, of which around four fifths are seen a single time; approximately 12% belongs to the top ten. Sequences were obtained from peripheral blood. The receptors were sampled from a woman of 80 years or more with acute or convalescent COVID-19.

This chain joins TRBV6-5 and TRBJ1-3; D not certain. V lost 6 bases and J lost 0, with 12 bases in between. Germline lookup yields CDR1 MNHEY and CDR2 SVGAGI. The CDR3 contains 15 residues. CDR3 nucleotides: TGTGCCAGCAGAACCCAGATTCTCTCTGGAAACACCATATATTTT. Translated: CASRTQILSGNTIYF.

The chain is built from TRBV19 and TRBJ1-1; tentative D call: TRBD1 (6 bases). The V end was cut by 3 bases, the J end by 5 bases, with 19 bases between. CDR1 and CDR2 from the germline V gene are LNHDA and SQIVND (reference sequence). This CDR3 has 16 amino acids. CDR3 residues: CASSMGATLGGTEAFF. In DNA, the CDR3 is TGTGCCAGTAGTATGGGGGCGACCCTCGGGGGGACTGAAGCTTTCTTT.

The chain carries TRBV7-9 and TRBJ1-3, with TRBD1 matching over 10 bases. With 5 bases clipped from V and 2 bases from J, the junction kept 3 bases outside the gene matches. Germline-derived CDR1 and CDR2 are SEHNR and FQNEAQ (reference sequence). The CDR3 totals 15 residues. DNA of the CDR3: TGTGCCAGCAGCACCGGACAGGGGGCTGGAAACACCATATATTTT. Translating gives CASSTGQGAGNTIYF.

The rearrangement joins TRBV6-1 to TRBJ1-2; 9 nucleotides line up with TRBD1. CDR1 is MNHNS, CDR2 SASEGT, per germline. CDR3 length: 15 amino acids. The ends lost 0 bases at V and 6 bases at J; junction bases unmatched: 5. The CDR3 DNA is TGTGCCAGCAGTGAAGCGCCGGACAGGGGACATGGCTACACCTTC. It translates to CASSEAPDRGHGYTF.